A single sample is the source of the 26 T cell receptor beta chains below, sequenced in a study of OX40 agonist ivuxolimab in advanced cancers. TCRdb's table, derived via immunoSEQ multiplex PCR, lists solely in-frame clones and lacks some. The sample has tens of thousands of clones, about 86% seen once. The source was CD4+ or CD8+ T cells sorted from blood, collected in a trial of the OX40 agonist ivuxolimab. These TCRs come from an adult with an advanced solid tumor such as melanoma, head and neck, liver or kidney cancer.

The rearrangement uses TRBV21-1 and TRBJ2-7; the table's D call TRBD1 went unverified against the DNA. TRBV21-1 is a known pseudogene. This CDR3 has 15 amino acids. This chain's CDR3 is CASSPHRSTGYEQYF. CDR3 in DNA: TGTGCCAGCAGCCCCCACAGATCGACAGGATACGAGCAGTACTTC.

The rearrangement links TRBV30 to TRBJ1-5; the D is unclear. V was shortened by 0 bases and J by 5 bases, with 8 bases between the two germline ends. The CDR3 is 13 residues long. The V gene's germline CDR1 is GTSNPN and CDR2 SVGIG (reference sequence). CDR3 coding DNA: TGTGCCTGGAGTGTATCCCGGGATCAGCCCCAGCATTTT. Amino acid sequence: CAWSVSRDQPQHF.

The rearrangement joins TRBV11-2 to TRBJ1-2; D might be TRBD1 (6 bases). The CDR3 runs 15 residues. Germline lookup yields CDR1 SGHAT and CDR2 FQNNGV. V was shortened by 1 base and J by 0 bases, with 9 bases between the two germline ends. CDR3 protein: CASSLAEGANYGYTF. As DNA, the CDR3 is TGTGCCAGCAGCTTAGCGGAGGGGGCTAACTATGGCTACACCTTC.

The chain combines TRBV6-5 with TRBJ1-1, with D unresolved. Germline CDR1 is MNHEY and CDR2 is SVGAGI. The CDR3 totals 15 residues. With 0 bases removed from V and 11 bases from J, the gap between germline ends came to 19 bases. CDR3 bases: TGTGCCAGCAGTTACTCGGCCGTGAACCCGCGAAGGGCTTTCTTT. Translation gives CASSYSAVNPRRAFF.

This clone was detected only a few times. The genes are TRBV10-2 and TRBJ1-1, with a tentative D call TRBD1 (5 bases). CDR3 length equals 13 residues. Looked up from germline, CDR1 is WSHSY and CDR2 is SAAADI. With 3 bases removed from V and 3 bases from J, the gap between germline ends came to 8 bases. The CDR3 sequence: CASSDGHYTEAFF. CDR3 nucleotide sequence: TGCGCCAGCAGTGACGGACACTACACTGAAGCTTTCTTT.

This rearrangement joins TRBV4-2 to TRBJ2-7; D might be TRBD2 (5 bases). Trimming pared 0 bases from V and 7 bases from J, leaving 13 bases between. The CDR3 runs 14 residues. The germline CDR1 and CDR2 sequences are LGHNA and YNFKEQ. CDR3 residues: CASSQDRGSREQYF. CDR3 coding DNA: TGTGCCAGCAGCCAAGATCGTGGGAGCAGGGAGCAGTACTTC.

Only one count was recorded for this clone. This chain uses TRBV2 with TRBJ2-1; D is perhaps TRBD1 (6 bases). Germline loops: CDR1 SNHLY, CDR2 FYNNEI. The germline V and J ends were trimmed by 8 bases and 12 bases, with 20 bases remaining between them. CDR3 length: 13 residues. CDR3 sequence reads: CASDPTGRGVQFF. CDR3 DNA: TGTGCCAGCGACCCCACAGGGAGAGGAGTGCAGTTCTTC.

This CDR3 is CASSERTGAWYGYTF. The CDR3 DNA follows: TGTGCCAGCAGTGAAAGAACGGGGGCTTGGTATGGCTACACCTTC. This chain uses TRBV6-1 with TRBJ1-2; a possible D gene is TRBD1 (6 bases). V lost 2 bases to trimming and J lost 5 bases, with 15 bases between them. The CDR3 extends over 15 amino acids. The germline V gene has CDR1 MNHNS and CDR2 SASEGT.

The chain employs TRBV5-1 and TRBJ2-3, with TRBD2 as a possible D gene (5 bases). V lost 5 bases and J 1 base, leaving 11 bases between the germline ends. This CDR3 comprises 14 residues. CDR1 SGHRS and CDR2 YFSETQ come from the germline V gene. The CDR3 region has the DNA TGCGCCAGCAGTTCGGACTCACGCACAGATACGCAGTATTTT. Its protein product is CASSSDSRTDTQYF. The full variable domain, its missing parts supplied by reference TRBV5-1 and TRBJ2-3, is KAGVTQTPRYLIKTRGQQVTLSCSPISGHRSVSWYQQTPGQGLQFLFEYFSETQRNKGNFPGRFSGRQFSNSRSEMNVSTLELGDSALYLCASSSDSRTDTQYFGPGTRLTVL.

The CDR3 DNA sequence: TGTGCCAGCAGCTCGACAGGACAAGAGACCCAGTACTTC. Translated: CASSSTGQETQYF. V gene TRBV11-2 combines with J gene TRBJ2-5, with D tentatively TRBD1 (6 bases). The CDR3 contains 13 residues. The V end was cut by 4 bases, the J end by 2 bases, with 8 bases between. Germline assignment: CDR1 SGHAT and CDR2 FQNNGV.

The chain is built from TRBV19 and TRBJ1-1; 12 bases align to TRBD1. The CDR3 has 17 residues. Germline V gene data show CDR1 as LNHDA and CDR2 as SQIVND (reference sequence). The J segment lost 3 bases and the V segment lost 0 bases, leaving 5 bases of the junction unmatched. CDR3 sequence: CASSIDGTGGMDTEAFF. CDR3 coding DNA: TGTGCCAGTAGTATAGATGGGACAGGGGGCATGGACACTGAAGCTTTCTTT.

The chain is built from TRBV18 and TRBJ2-7; the D gene is possibly TRBD1 (5 bases). The germline V gene has CDR1 KGHSH and CDR2 LQKENI. Trimming cost V 0 bases and J 6 bases, with 9 bases left between them. The CDR3 is 13 residues long. The CDR3 region has the DNA TGTGCCAGCTCACCACCACAGCAGGGCGAGCAGTACTTC. It encodes CASSPPQQGEQYF.

The CDR3 bases are TGTGCCAGCAGCCTCCGGGACCTCGCCAACACCGGGGAGCTGTTTTTT. The encoded protein is CASSLRDLANTGELFF. V is TRBV2 and J is TRBJ2-2; D may match TRBD1 or TRBD2 (5 bases each). Germline CDR1 SNHLY, CDR2 FYNNEI. This CDR3 comprises 16 residues. The V end lost 6 bases, the J end lost 2 bases, and 16 bases lay between the germline ends.

V gene TRBV11-1 combines with J gene TRBJ2-1; TRBD2 matches 7 bases. Germline V lookup: CDR1 SGHAT, CDR2 FQDESV (reference sequence). CDR3 size: 15 residues. V was pared by 5 bases and J by 5 bases, with 9 bases of the junction left unmatched. The CDR3 coding sequence is TGTGCCAGCAGCCCCAAGCGGGGCTGGGACAATGAGCAGTTCTTC. Amino acid sequence: CASSPKRGWDNEQFF.

The chain couples TRBV19 to TRBJ2-6, with D maybe TRBD2 (6 bases). The ends were cut back, 7 bases at V and 0 bases at J, with 13 bases in the middle. The CDR3 extends over 16 amino acids. CDR1 LNHDA and CDR2 SQIVND come from the germline V gene (reference sequence). The CDR3 here is CASMPGRLSGANVLTF. In DNA form, the CDR3 reads TGTGCCAGTATGCCAGGGAGGCTCTCTGGGGCCAACGTCCTGACTTTC.

The J gene is TRBJ2-1, the V gene TRBV29-1; tentative D call: TRBD2 (7 bases). Between the trimmed V and J ends, which lost 7 bases and 4 bases, there was a span of 8 bases. The CDR3 totals 11 residues. The V gene's germline CDR1 is SQVTM and CDR2 ANQGSEA. CDR3 sequence reads: CSEGGYNEQFF. The CDR3 DNA is TGCAGCGAGGGGGGGTACAATGAGCAGTTCTTC.

Worth noting for this clone: The sample carries other DNA sequences with the same CDR3. CDR3 coding DNA: TGTGCCTGGAGTGTCGGGGGTCCTGGAAACACCATATATTTT. Amino acids: CAWSVGGPGNTIYF. The chain uses TRBV30 and TRBJ1-3, with D possibly being TRBD1 (5 bases). Germline V gene sequence: CDR1 GTSNPN, CDR2 SVGIG (reference sequence). V was clipped by 0 bases and J by 2 bases, with 8 bases between them. The CDR3 length is 14 residues. The complete variable domain, with remaining parts taken from reference TRBV30 and TRBJ1-3, reads SQTIHQWPATLVQPVGSPLSLECTVEGTSNPNLYWYRQAAGRGLQLLFYSVGIGQISSEVPQNLSASRPQDRQFILSSKKLLLSDSGFYLCAWSVGGPGNTIYFGEGSWLTVV.

This clone was observed once. This chain links TRBV18 with TRBJ2-3, with TRBD1 identical over 8 bases. The CDR3 is 15 residues long. Losses at the gene ends were 3 bases for V and 0 bases for J; bases not matched to a gene: 2. Germline V gene sequence: CDR1 KGHSH, CDR2 LQKENI. This CDR3 is CASSPGQASTDTQYF. CDR3 nucleotide sequence: TGTGCCAGCTCACCGGGACAGGCGAGCACAGATACGCAGTATTTT.

The chain couples TRBV30 to TRBJ2-1; possible D gene TRBD2, 7 bases. V dropped 3 bases and J dropped 0 bases, with 18 bases sitting between them. This CDR3 is built from 17 residues. The V gene's germline CDR1 is GTSNPN and CDR2 SVGIG (reference sequence). CDR3 residues: CAWSLGGAGSSYNEQFF. The CDR3 DNA reads TGTGCCTGGAGCCTAGGGGGGGCCGGGAGCTCCTACAATGAGCAGTTCTTC.

V and J are TRBV5-6 and TRBJ2-5; D is undetermined. The CDR3 is 14 amino acids. Per the germline V gene, CDR1 is SGHDT and CDR2 is YYEEEE. V shed 0 bases and J shed 1 base, with 7 bases lying between them. CDR3 nucleotide sequence: TGTGCCAGCAGCTTGGGGCGGCGCCAAGAGACCCAGTACTTC. Translated, it gives CASSLGRRQETQYF.

The gene calls are TRBV7-8 and TRBJ2-7, with 11 bases fitting TRBD1. Trimming cost V 5 bases and J 3 bases; bases outside gene matches: 9. Germline V CDR1 and CDR2: SGHVS, FQNEAQ. The CDR3 is 16 residues long. The CDR3 region is CASSPRLGQGDYEQYF. For the CDR3, the DNA is TGTGCCAGCAGCCCCCGTTTGGGACAGGGGGACTACGAGCAGTACTTC.

The chain carries TRBV4-3 and TRBJ2-3; 7 bases are shared with TRBD2. V was clipped by 0 bases and J by 5 bases; unmatched bases: 20. The CDR3 extends over 20 amino acids. CDR1 and CDR2 from the germline V gene are LGHNA and YSLEER. CDR3 bases: TGCGCCAGCAGCCAAGATAACCCCTGGGGGAGATCACGGGGGGAAGATACGCAGTATTTT. Protein product: CASSQDNPWGRSRGEDTQYF.

The CDR3 DNA follows: TGTGCCAGCAGCCCGTCTGCTAACTATGGCTACACCTTC. Amino acids: CASSPSANYGYTF. This chain joins TRBV7-9 and TRBJ1-2; D is unresolved. The CDR3 is made up of 13 amino acids. CDR1 and CDR2 from the germline V gene are SEHNR and FQNEAQ (reference sequence). V dropped 5 bases and J dropped 0 bases, with 7 bases sitting between them.

The chain uses TRBV7-9 and TRBJ1-2; D uncertain. CDR3 length: 12 amino acids. Trimming removed 5 bases from V and 5 bases from J, with 9 bases in between. Germline V gene data show CDR1 as SEHNR and CDR2 as FQNEAQ (reference sequence). CDR3 residues: CASSREGYGYTF. In DNA, the CDR3 is TGTGCCAGCAGCCGGGAGGGATATGGCTACACCTTC.

The CDR3 sequence is CASSLSDGRNQPQHF. The CDR3 DNA reads as TGCGCCAGCAGCTTGTCTGACGGGAGAAATCAGCCCCAGCATTTT. The chain recombines TRBV5-1 with TRBJ1-5; D is ambiguous. This CDR3 comprises 15 residues. Per germline, CDR1 SGHRS and CDR2 YFSETQ. V was clipped by 1 base and J by 4 bases, with 12 bases between them.

This chain uses TRBV5-3 with TRBJ2-3; 7 bases match TRBD2. TRBV5-3 belongs to the ORF category, with a function that is uncertain. The CDR3 totals 16 residues. After removal of 2 bases from V and 0 bases from J, the junction contained 6 bases not matched to a gene. The CDR3, as DNA: TGTGCCAGAAGCTTAACAACTAGCGCTAGCACAGATACGCAGTATTTT. Its translation: CARSLTTSASTDTQYF.